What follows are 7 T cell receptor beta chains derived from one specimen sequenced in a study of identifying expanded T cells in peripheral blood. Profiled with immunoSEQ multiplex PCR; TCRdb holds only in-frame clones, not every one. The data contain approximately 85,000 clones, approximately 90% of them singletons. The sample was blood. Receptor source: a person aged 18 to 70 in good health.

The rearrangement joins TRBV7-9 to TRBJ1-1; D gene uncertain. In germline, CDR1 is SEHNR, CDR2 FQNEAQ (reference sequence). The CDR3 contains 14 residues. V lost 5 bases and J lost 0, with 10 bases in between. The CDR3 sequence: CASSKHGLNTEAFF. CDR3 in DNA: TGTGCCAGCAGCAAACACGGATTGAACACTGAAGCTTTCTTT.

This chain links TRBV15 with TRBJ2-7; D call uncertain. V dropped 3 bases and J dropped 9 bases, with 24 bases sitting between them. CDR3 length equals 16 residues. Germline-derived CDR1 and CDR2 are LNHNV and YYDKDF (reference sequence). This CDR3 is CATSSPIGVIGYRQYF. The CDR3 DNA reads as TGTGCCACCAGCAGTCCGATTGGGGTGATAGGGTACAGGCAGTACTTC. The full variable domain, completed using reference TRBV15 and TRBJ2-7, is DAMVIQNPRYQVTQFGKPVTLSCSQTLNHNVMYWYQQKSSQAPKLLFHYYDKDFNNEADTPDNFQSRRPNTSFCFLDIRSPGLGDTAMYLCATSSPIGVIGYRQYFGPGTRLTVT.

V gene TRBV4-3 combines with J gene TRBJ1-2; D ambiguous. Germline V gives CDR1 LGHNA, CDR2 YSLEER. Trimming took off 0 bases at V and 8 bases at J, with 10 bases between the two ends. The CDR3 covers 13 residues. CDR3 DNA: TGCGCCAGCAGCCAAGATTGGGGTCAGGGCTACACCTTC. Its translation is CASSQDWGQGYTF.

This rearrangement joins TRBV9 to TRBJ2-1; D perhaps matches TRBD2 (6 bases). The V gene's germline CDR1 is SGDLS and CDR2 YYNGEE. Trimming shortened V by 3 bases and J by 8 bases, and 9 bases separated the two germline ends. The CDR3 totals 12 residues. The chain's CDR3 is CASSGTSYEQFF. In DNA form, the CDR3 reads TGTGCCAGCAGCGGCACTAGCTATGAGCAGTTCTTC.

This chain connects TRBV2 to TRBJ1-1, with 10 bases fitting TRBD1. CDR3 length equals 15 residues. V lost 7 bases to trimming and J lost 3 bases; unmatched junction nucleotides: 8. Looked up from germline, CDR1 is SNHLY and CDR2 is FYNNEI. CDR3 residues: CASTTTGGWDTEAFF. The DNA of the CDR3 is TGTGCCAGCACCACGACAGGGGGCTGGGACACTGAAGCTTTCTTT. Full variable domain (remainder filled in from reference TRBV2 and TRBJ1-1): EPEVTQTPSHQVTQMGQEVILRCVPISNHLYFYWYRQILGQKVEFLVSFYNNEISEKSEIFDDQFSVERPDGSNFTLKIRSTKLEDSAMYFCASTTTGGWDTEAFFGQGTRLTVV.

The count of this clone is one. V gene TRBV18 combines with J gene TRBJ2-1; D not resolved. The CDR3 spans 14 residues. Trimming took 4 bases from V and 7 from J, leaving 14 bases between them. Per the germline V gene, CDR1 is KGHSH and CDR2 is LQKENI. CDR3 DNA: TGTGCCAGCTCACTCCTCCTGGGGATAAATGAGCAGTTCTTC. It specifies CASSLLLGINEQFF.

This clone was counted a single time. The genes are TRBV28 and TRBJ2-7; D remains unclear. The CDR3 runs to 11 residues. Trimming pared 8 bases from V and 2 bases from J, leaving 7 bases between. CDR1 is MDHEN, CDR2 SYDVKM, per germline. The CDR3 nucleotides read TGTGCCAGCCGTAGTCCCTACGAGCAGTACTTC. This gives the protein CASRSPYEQYF.